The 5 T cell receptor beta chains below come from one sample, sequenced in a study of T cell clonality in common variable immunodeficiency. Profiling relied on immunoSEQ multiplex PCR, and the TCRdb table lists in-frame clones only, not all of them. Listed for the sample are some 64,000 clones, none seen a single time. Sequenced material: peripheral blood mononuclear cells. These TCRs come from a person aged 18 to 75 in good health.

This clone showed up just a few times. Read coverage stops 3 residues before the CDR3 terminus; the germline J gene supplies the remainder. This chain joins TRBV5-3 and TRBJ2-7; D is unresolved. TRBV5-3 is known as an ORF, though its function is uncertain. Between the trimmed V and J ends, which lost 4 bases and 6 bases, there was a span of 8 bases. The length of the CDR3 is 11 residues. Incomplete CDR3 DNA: TGTGCCAGAAGCAAACTACCCGAG. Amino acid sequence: CARSKLPE. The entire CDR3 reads CARSKLPEQYF.

This CDR3 is CSVAPGRGSTDTQYF. The part of the CDR3 DNA that was read is TGCAGCGTTGCCCCCGGGCGGGGGTCAACAGATACG. The rearrangement joins TRBV29-1 to TRBJ2-3; 7 bases align to TRBD2. The CDR3 extends 3 residues past the end of the read, so its final part is completed from the germline J gene. The V and J ends lost 4 bases and 3 bases, in that order; junction bases with no gene match: 10. CDR3 length: 15 residues. From germline, CDR1 is SQVTM and CDR2 ANQGSEA.

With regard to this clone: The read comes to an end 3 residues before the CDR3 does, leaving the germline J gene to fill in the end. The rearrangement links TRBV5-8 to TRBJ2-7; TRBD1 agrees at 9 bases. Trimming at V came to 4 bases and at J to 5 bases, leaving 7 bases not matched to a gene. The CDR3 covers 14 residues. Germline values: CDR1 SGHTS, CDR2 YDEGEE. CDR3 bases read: TGTGCCAGCAGCCTGGTTCGGACAGGGGACGAG. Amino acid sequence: CASSLVRTGDE. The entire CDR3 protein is CASSLVRTGDEQYF. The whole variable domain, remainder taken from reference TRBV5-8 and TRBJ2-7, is EAGVTQSPTHLIKTRGQQATLRCSPISGHTSVYWYQQALGLGLQFLLWYDEGEERNRGNFPPRFSGRQFPNYSSELNVNALELEDSALYLCASSLVRTGDEQYFGPGTRLTVT.

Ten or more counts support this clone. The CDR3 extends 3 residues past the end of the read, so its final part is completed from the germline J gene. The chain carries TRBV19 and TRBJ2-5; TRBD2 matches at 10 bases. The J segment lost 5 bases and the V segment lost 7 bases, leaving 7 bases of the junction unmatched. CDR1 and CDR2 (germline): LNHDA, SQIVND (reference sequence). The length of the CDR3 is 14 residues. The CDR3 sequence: CASTVAGGGETQYF. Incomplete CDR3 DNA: TGTGCCAGTACGGTAGCGGGAGGCGGCGAGACC. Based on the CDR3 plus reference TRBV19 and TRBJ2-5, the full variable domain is DGGITQSPKYLFRKEGQNVTLSCEQNLNHDAMYWYRQDPGQGLRLIYYSQIVNDFQKGDIAEGYSVSREKKESFPLTVTSAQKNPTAFYLCASTVAGGGETQYFGPGTRLLVL.

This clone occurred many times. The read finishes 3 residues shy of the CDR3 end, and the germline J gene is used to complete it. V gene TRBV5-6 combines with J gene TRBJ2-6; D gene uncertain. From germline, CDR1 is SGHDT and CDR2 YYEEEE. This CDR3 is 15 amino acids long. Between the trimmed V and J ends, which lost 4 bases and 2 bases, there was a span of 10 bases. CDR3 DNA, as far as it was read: TGTGCCAGCAGCCCAGTGAGGCCTGGGGCCAACGTC. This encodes CASSPVRPGANV. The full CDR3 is CASSPVRPGANVLTF.